These T cell receptor beta chains were read from a single sample in a study of blood T cell repertoires in COVID-19. Assay used: immunoSEQ multiplex PCR; TCRdb lists only in-frame clones, some missing. The table records under 200,000 clones, over 75% of them present only once. The sample taken for sequencing was peripheral blood. The origin of the receptors is a man aged 40-49 years with active or convalescent COVID-19. CDR3s include the opening cysteine and the closing phenylalanine or tryptophan. A D gene is named only where the DNA matches it firmly. Size values are once, few and many counts, or a class for expanded clones, and some rows have none.

J	size	D	V	CDR3	DNA
TRBJ2-7	-	TRBD2	TRBV5-4	CASSLPGGAGYEQYF	TGTGCCAGCAGCTTGCCCGGGGGGGCAGGGTACGAGCAGTACTTC
TRBJ2-7	-	-	TRBV6-5	CASSPRPRHHEQYF	TGTGCCAGCAGTCCGAGACCCAGACACCACGAGCAGTACTTC
TRBJ1-4	-	-	TRBV25-1	CASSGRGKVEKLFF	TGTGCCAGCAGTGGTAGGGGGAAGGTCGAAAAACTGTTTTTT
TRBJ2-5	-	TRBD2	TRBV28	CASSTPGLADQETQYF	TGTGCCAGCAGTACGCCGGGACTAGCAGACCAAGAGACCCAGTACTTC
TRBJ1-5	-	TRBD1	TRBV24-1	CATSDGTGAYSNQPQHF	TGTGCCACCAGTGACGGGACAGGGGCATATAGCAATCAGCCCCAGCATTTT
TRBJ2-7	-	-	TRBV5-1	CASSLVSGGTYEQYF	TGCGCCAGCAGCTTAGTTAGCGGTGGTACCTACGAGCAGTACTTC
TRBJ1-6	-	-	TRBV27	CASKSGQNINSPLHF	TGTGCCAGTAAAAGCGGACAGAACATTAATTCACCCCTCCACTTT
TRBJ2-2	-	-	TRBV18	CASSPNSYTGELFF	TGTGCCAGCTCACCGAACAGCTACACCGGGGAGCTGTTTTTT
TRBJ2-2	-	-	TRBV1	CTSSQDPTGNTGELFF	TGCACCAGCAGCCAAGATCCTACAGGAAACACCGGGGAGCTGTTTTTT
TRBJ1-3	-	-	TRBV29-1	CSATVSSGNTIYF	TGCAGCGCGACGGTGAGCTCTGGAAACACCATATATTTT
TRBJ2-1	-	-	TRBV6-5	CASSWRQTYNEQFF	TGTGCCAGCAGTTGGAGGCAGACCTACAATGAGCAGTTCTTC
TRBJ1-4	-	-	TRBV7-9	CASSPSVRAANEKLFF	TGTGCCAGCAGCCCTAGTGTCAGGGCGGCTAATGAAAAACTGTTTTTT
TRBJ1-6	-	-	TRBV7-2	CASREAGNSPLHF	TGTGCCAGCAGGGAGGCTGGAAATTCACCCCTCCACTTT
TRBJ1-3	-	-	TRBV9	CASSVESAGNTIYF	TGTGCCAGCAGCGTAGAATCTGCTGGAAACACCATATATTTT
TRBJ1-3	-	-	TRBV5-1	CASSLEEGTSGNTIYF	TGCGCCAGCAGCTTGGAGGAGGGGACCTCTGGAAACACCATATATTTT
TRBJ2-7	-	-	TRBV4-3	CASSQGTPWTYEQYF	TGCGCCAGCAGCCAAGGGACACCTTGGACCTACGAGCAGTACTTC
TRBJ2-3	-	-	TRBV7-9	CASSPKTRVTDTQYF	TGTGCCAGCAGCCCTAAGACTAGAGTGACAGATACGCAGTATTTT
TRBJ2-5	-	TRBD2	TRBV20-1	CSASVPYSGGPGAQYF	TGCAGTGCTAGTGTCCCCTATAGCGGGGGTCCCGGGGCCCAGTACTTC
TRBJ1-6	-	TRBD1	TRBV6-5	CASSNSGTAFSPLHF	TGTGCCAGCAGTAACTCCGGGACAGCTTTTTCACCCCTCCACTTT
TRBJ2-7	-	TRBD1	TRBV6-5	CASSRSKDRGLLF	TGTGCCAGCAGCCGCTCGAAGGACAGGGGGCTTCTCTTC
TRBJ1-1	-	-	TRBV28	CASRTTGNSNTEAFF	TGTGCCAGCAGGACCACAGGGAACTCGAACACTGAAGCTTTCTTT
TRBJ2-5	-	TRBD1	TRBV29-1	CSVKQGEIGTQYF	TGCAGCGTTAAACAGGGGGAGATAGGGACCCAGTACTTC
TRBJ1-2	-	-	TRBV6-5	CASREGVNGYTF	TGTGCCAGCAGGGAGGGAGTCAATGGCTACACCTTC
TRBJ1-6	-	-	TRBV3-1/TRBV3-2	CASSPSGANSPLHF	TGTGCCAGCAGCCCCTCAGGGGCGAATTCACCCCTCCACTTT
TRBJ2-2	-	-	TRBV29-1	CSVVWGPAGELFF	TGCAGCGTTGTGTGGGGGCCTGCCGGGGAGCTGTTTTTT
TRBJ1-4	-	-	TRBV7-9	CASSSQGRGDEKLFF	TGTGCCAGCAGCTCCCAGGGGAGGGGGGATGAAAAACTGTTTTTT
TRBJ2-3	-	-	TRBV29-1	CSEQSLPGVDTQYF	TGCAGCGAGCAGAGTTTACCGGGGGTGGATACGCAGTATTTT
TRBJ2-1	-	TRBD2	TRBV3-1/TRBV3-2	CASSQVTGGLGEQFF	TGTGCCAGCAGCCAAGTCACGGGGGGATTAGGTGAGCAGTTCTTC
TRBJ2-1	once	-	TRBV15	CATSRDLVTGYNEQFF	TGTGCCACCAGCAGAGATCTTGTAACGGGCTACAATGAGCAGTTCTTC
TRBJ1-1	-	-	TRBV6-6	CASRKEGRAEAFF	TGTGCCAGCAGGAAGGAGGGGCGGGCTGAAGCTTTCTTT
TRBJ2-5	few	-	TRBV7-9	CASSLARGHQETQYF	TGTGCCAGCAGCTTAGCCCGAGGGCACCAAGAGACCCAGTACTTC
TRBJ1-5	-	-	TRBV6-5	CASRRVGFNQPQHF	TGTGCCAGCAGGCGGGTAGGGTTCAATCAGCCCCAGCATTTT
TRBJ2-2	-	TRBD1	TRBV30	CAWRGQSTGELFF	TGTGCCTGGAGGGGACAGAGCACCGGGGAGCTGTTTTTT
TRBJ1-6	-	-	TRBV30	CAWSVTENSPLHF	TGTGCCTGGAGTGTAACAGAAAATTCACCCCTCCACTTT
TRBJ1-1	-	-	TRBV19	CASRYYRNSEAFF	TGTGCCAGTAGATACTACAGGAATTCTGAAGCTTTCTTT
TRBJ1-5	-	TRBD1	TRBV6-5	CASIRGLGNQPQHF	TGTGCCAGCATCAGGGGGCTTGGCAATCAGCCCCAGCATTTT
TRBJ1-6	-	-	TRBV10-3	CAISISGTPNSPLHF	TGTGCCATCAGTATTTCCGGGACACCGAATTCACCCCTCCACTTT
TRBJ2-7	-	-	TRBV7-6	CASSLGHGGAYEQYF	TGTGCCAGCAGCTTAGGACACGGGGGAGCGTACGAGCAGTACTTC
TRBJ2-2	-	TRBD2	TRBV5-1	CASSSPRGGPTGELFF	TGCGCCAGCAGCTCGCCGCGGGGGGGCCCTACCGGGGAGCTGTTTTTT
TRBJ2-3	-	-	TRBV7-3	CASSRQVTDTQYF	TGTGCCAGCAGCCGACAGGTAACAGATACGCAGTATTTT
TRBJ2-7	-	TRBD1	TRBV7-6	CASSFAPTGSSYEQYF	TGTGCCAGCAGCTTTGCCCCGACAGGGAGCTCCTACGAGCAGTACTTC